This TCR beta chain was profiled in a study of blood T cell repertoires in COVID-19. CDR3 length equals 13 residues. The V end lost 5 bases, the J end lost 5 bases, and 12 bases lay between the germline ends. CDR1 is MNHEY, CDR2 SMNVEV, per germline (reference sequence). The study assigned cohorts using participant-reported clinical history. The authors' processing: Amplification with reference gene primers provided the estimates of nucleated cell counts. Assay used: immunoSEQ multiplex PCR; TCRdb lists only in-frame clones, some missing. The V and J calls and clone size come from that table; D and trimming were worked out from the DNA. The sample contains 150,000 to 200,000 clones, 76% of which appear only once.

The TCR sequence derives from a woman in her fifties or sixties with acute COVID-19. Specimen: PBMCs or T cells enriched from blood (not recorded which). The J gene is TRBJ1-1, the V gene TRBV27, with D perhaps matching TRBD1 (5 bases). The CDR3, as DNA: TGTGCCAGCAGTGGCCGAAGGGGAACTGAAGCTTTCTTT. It translates to CASSGRRGTEAFF.